Shown below are 21 T cell receptor beta chains from a single sample sequenced in a study of T cells in Graves' hyperthyroidism and ophthalmopathy. RNA transcripts provided the source from which TCR beta CDR3 regions were amplified. The HTBI primer set served for first-round RT-PCR of the TCR CDR3. TCRdb reprocessed the multiplex PCR reads via MiXCR and lists one record per CDR3 protein. The table lists 300,000 to 500,000 distinct CDR3 sequences, 15% of them singletons. Sequenced material: blood. The receptors were gathered from a woman aged 25 to 39 with Graves' hyperthyroidism.

The table lists this clonotype with many counts. The chain recombines TRBV12-3 or TRBV12-4 with TRBJ2-1; D possibly corresponds to TRBD1 (6 bases). There are 16 residues in the CDR3. V gave up 6 bases and J gave up 7 bases, with 22 bases separating them. The CDR3 nucleotides read TGTGCCAGCAGCCGCGCGTCAGGACAGATAGGGAATGAGCAGTTCTTC. It encodes CASSRASGQIGNEQFF.

There are many counts of this clonotype. J is TRBJ1-5 and V is TRBV2; 7 positions match TRBD1. The J segment lost 4 bases and the V segment lost 7 bases, leaving 4 bases of the junction unmatched. Germline lookup yields CDR1 SNHLY and CDR2 FYNNEI. The CDR3 length is 13 residues. The CDR3 sequence: CASTPGQNQPQHF. As DNA, the CDR3 is TGTGCCAGCACCCCGGGACAGAATCAGCCCCAGCATTTT.

For this clonotype: Mismatch with germline at one junction end may stem from a read error. V is TRBV6-1 and J is TRBJ2-5; 7 bases match TRBD2. Germline CDR1 MNHNS, CDR2 SASEGT. The CDR3 has 14 amino acids. The CDR3 loop reads CASSGTHQTGTQYF. The CDR3 nucleotides are TGCGCCAGCAGCGGGACTCACCAGACGGGGACCCAGTACTTC.

CDR3 sequence reads: CASSARTSGAYNEQFF. CDR3 in DNA: TGTGCCAGCAGCGCGCGGACTAGCGGTGCCTACAATGAGCAGTTCTTC. This chain uses TRBV9 with TRBJ2-1, with TRBD2 matching 10 bases. Germline lookup yields CDR1 SGDLS and CDR2 YYNGEE. The CDR3 is 16 residues long. The J segment lost 2 bases and the V segment lost 3 bases, leaving 5 bases of the junction unmatched. Filled out from reference TRBV9 and TRBJ2-1, the complete variable domain reads DSGVTQTPKHLITATGQRVTLRCSPRSGDLSVYWYQQSLDQGLQFLIQYYNGEERAKGNILERFSAQQFPDLHSELNLSSLELGDSALYFCASSARTSGAYNEQFFGPGTRLTVL.

This clonotype was recorded many times. The chain joins TRBV18 to TRBJ2-1; tentative D call: TRBD2 (6 bases). CDR1 and CDR2 (germline): KGHSH, LQKENI. V gave up 2 bases and J gave up 7 bases, with 15 bases separating them. The CDR3 is 15 amino acids. CDR3 in DNA: TGTGCCAGCTCACCAAAGGACGGGGGACGGAATGAGCAGTTCTTC. Translation gives CASSPKDGGRNEQFF.

Here the CDR3 DNA reads TGTGCCAGCAGCCCGGACAGGGGAAACATTCAGTACTTC. Encoded protein: CASSPDRGNIQYF. This chain uses TRBV7-9 with TRBJ2-4; 9 bases agree with TRBD1. This CDR3 has 13 amino acids. In germline, CDR1 is SEHNR, CDR2 FQNEAQ (reference sequence). The V gene end was trimmed by 5 bases and the J gene end by 6 bases; junction bases not matched to a gene: 2.

This clonotype occurred many times. The chain links TRBV3-1 to TRBJ2-7, with 7 bases identical to TRBD1. The CDR3 has 16 amino acids. Trimming cost V 1 base and J 3 bases; bases outside gene matches: 9. The germline CDR1 and CDR2 sequences are LGHDT and YNNKEL (reference sequence). DNA for the CDR3: TGTGCCAGCAGCCAAGTTGGGACAGTTTCTGTCTACGAGCAGTACTTC. The encoded protein is CASSQVGTVSVYEQYF.

This clonotype appeared a few times. This chain uses TRBV6-1 with TRBJ2-1; D unresolved. CDR1 and CDR2 from the germline V gene are MNHNS and SASEGT. The CDR3 loop spans 15 amino acids. Trimming shortened V by 6 bases and J by 0 bases, and 12 bases separated the two germline ends. The CDR3 coding sequence is TGTGCCAGCAGATCGGCCCCATTCTCCTACAATGAGCAGTTCTTC. This encodes CASRSAPFSYNEQFF.

This clonotype came up a few times. V is TRBV28 and J is TRBJ2-7; D is undetermined. The V end lost 7 bases, the J end lost 2 bases, and 21 bases lay between the germline ends. CDR3 length equals 16 residues. Per the germline V gene, CDR1 is MDHEN and CDR2 is SYDVKM. Here the CDR3 DNA reads TGTGCCAGCATTCCCACTATTGTTCGCGCGCCCTACGAGCAGTACTTC. Residues: CASIPTIVRAPYEQYF.

The CDR3 spells CASMTGPYNEQFF. CDR3 nucleotide sequence: TGTGCCAGCATGACAGGGCCCTACAATGAGCAGTTCTTC. The V gene is TRBV27, the J gene TRBJ2-1; 7 bases agree with TRBD1. The germline gives CDR1 MNHEY, CDR2 SMNVEV (reference sequence). V shed 7 bases, J shed 2 bases, and the junction held 2 bases outside the gene matches. The CDR3 is 13 residues long.

This clonotype was detected ten times or more. V is TRBV6-6 and J is TRBJ2-2; D may be TRBD2 (5 bases). Germline-derived CDR1 and CDR2 are MNHNY and SVGAGI (reference sequence). The CDR3 extends over 18 amino acids. The V and J ends lost 1 base and 0 bases respectively, with 15 bases between them. CDR3 bases: TGTGCCAGCAGTTACTGGGAACTAGGCCGCGCGAACACCGGGGAGCTGTTTTTT. Amino acids: CASSYWELGRANTGELFF.

This clonotype has ten or more counts. The gene calls are TRBV10-3 and TRBJ1-1, with TRBD1 matching over 7 bases. Germline CDR1 is ENHRY and CDR2 is SYGVKD. The CDR3 totals 14 residues. Trimming cost V 6 bases and J 3 bases; bases outside gene matches: 7. CDR3 nucleotide sequence: TGTGCCATCAGCGGACAGGCTCAGGACACTGAAGCTTTCTTT. This translates into CAISGQAQDTEAFF.

The rearrangement joins TRBV11-1 to TRBJ2-3; 14 nucleotides agree with TRBD2. The CDR3 extends over 16 amino acids. V dropped 10 bases and J dropped 8; count of bases not matched to a gene: 14. Germline lookup yields CDR1 SGHAT and CDR2 FQDESV (reference sequence). CDR3 nucleotide sequence: TGTGCCAACAAAACGGCGGGACTAGCGGGAGCGGCTACGCAGTATTTT. It encodes CANKTAGLAGAATQYF.

This clonotype was seen a handful of times. The chain links TRBV9 to TRBJ2-1; D unresolved. Germline V gene lookup returns CDR1 SGDLS and CDR2 YYNGEE. The V gene lost 0 bases and the J gene lost 1 base, with 5 bases spanning the gap. The CDR3 runs to 14 residues. DNA for the CDR3: TGTGCCAGCAGCGTAGGGCCGTCCTACAATGAGCAGTTCTTC. This codes for CASSVGPSYNEQFF.

This clonotype was detected ten times or more. This chain joins TRBV3-1 and TRBJ2-6, with D possibly being TRBD1 (5 bases). The CDR3 has 15 residues. Trimming left V 1 base short and J 12 bases short, with 16 bases between. CDR1 and CDR2 from the germline V gene are LGHDT and YNNKEL (reference sequence). The CDR3: CASSQARALSVVLTF. The DNA of the CDR3 is TGTGCCAGCAGCCAAGCCAGGGCCCTTTCTGTCGTCCTGACTTTC.

J is TRBJ2-2 and V is TRBV2; no clear D. V was shortened by 1 base and J by 0 bases, with 6 bases between the two germline ends. Germline V gene data show CDR1 as SNHLY and CDR2 as FYNNEI. The CDR3 length is 15 residues. In DNA form, the CDR3 reads TGTGCCAGCAGTGAAGGAGCCACGAACACCGGGGAGCTGTTTTTT. Translating it yields CASSEGATNTGELFF.

This clonotype appeared many times. The chain employs TRBV11-2 and TRBJ2-1; a weak D match, TRBD2 (5 bases). CDR3 length equals 15 residues. V was trimmed by 5 bases and J by 0 bases, leaving 11 bases between them. CDR1 is SGHAT, CDR2 FQNNGV, per germline. The CDR3 loop reads CASSQSGSSYNEQFF. CDR3 bases: TGTGCCAGCAGCCAAAGCGGCAGCTCCTACAATGAGCAGTTCTTC.

This clonotype was observed many times. The chain links TRBV7-2 to TRBJ2-4; 8 nucleotides line up with TRBD1. Germline V lookup: CDR1 SGHTA, CDR2 FQGNSA. This CDR3 has 16 residues. V lost 2 bases and J lost 0; bases outside the gene matches: 3. The CDR3 coding sequence is TGTGCCAGCAGCTTAACAGGGGGTCAAGCCAAAAACATTCAGTACTTC. This codes for CASSLTGGQAKNIQYF.

The rearrangement uses TRBV14 and TRBJ2-1, with D unclear. The CDR3 loop spans 12 amino acids. Germline V gene lookup returns CDR1 SGHDN and CDR2 FVKESK. Deletions cut 3 bases from V and 9 bases from J, with 9 bases between. This CDR3 reads CASSQGYGEQFF. In DNA form, the CDR3 reads TGTGCCAGCAGCCAGGGATACGGTGAGCAGTTCTTC.

This clonotype was found many times. The rearrangement links TRBV2 to TRBJ1-5; TRBD1 agrees at 9 bases. The V and J ends lost 10 bases and 7 bases, in that order; junction bases with no gene match: 8. This CDR3 has 13 residues. Germline V gene data show CDR1 as SNHLY and CDR2 as FYNNEI. In DNA form, the CDR3 reads TGTGCCATCTCCGGGACAGGGATCCAGCCCCAGCATTTT. It encodes CAISGTGIQPQHF.

This clonotype was seen at least ten times. The CDR3 loop reads CASLTGNQETQYF. The CDR3 DNA is TGTGCCAGTCTCACAGGCAACCAAGAGACCCAGTACTTC. The genes are TRBV28 and TRBJ2-5; TRBD1 might be the D (5 bases). Between the trimmed V and J ends, which lost 9 bases and 0 bases, there was a span of 11 bases. CDR1 is MDHEN, CDR2 SYDVKM, per germline. This CDR3 comprises 13 residues.